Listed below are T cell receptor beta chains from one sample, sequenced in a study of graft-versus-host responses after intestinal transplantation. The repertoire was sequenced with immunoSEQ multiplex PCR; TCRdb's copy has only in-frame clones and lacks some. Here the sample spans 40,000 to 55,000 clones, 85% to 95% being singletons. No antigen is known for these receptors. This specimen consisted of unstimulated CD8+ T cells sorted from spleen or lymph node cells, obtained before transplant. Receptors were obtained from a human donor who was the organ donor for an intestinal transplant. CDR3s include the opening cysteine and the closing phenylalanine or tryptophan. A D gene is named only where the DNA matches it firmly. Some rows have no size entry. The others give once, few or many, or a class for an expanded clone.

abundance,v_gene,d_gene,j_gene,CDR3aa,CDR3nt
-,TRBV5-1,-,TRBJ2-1,CASSLEGGSYNEQFF,TGCGCCAGCAGCTTGGAAGGAGGCTCCTACAATGAGCAGTTCTTC
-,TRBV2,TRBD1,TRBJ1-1,CASSQGAGITEAFF,TGTGCCAGCAGTCAGGGGGCGGGGATCACTGAAGCTTTCTTT
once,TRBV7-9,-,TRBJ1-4,CASSLAGINEKLFF,TGTGCCAGCAGCTTAGCGGGGATTAATGAAAAACTGTTTTTT
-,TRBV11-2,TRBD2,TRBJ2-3,CASSRRGVDTQYF,TGTGCCAGCAGCCGGCGGGGGGTAGATACGCAGTATTTT
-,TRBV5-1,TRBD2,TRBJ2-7,CASSLPPSGDYEQYF,TGCGCCAGCAGCTTGCCTCCTAGCGGGGATTACGAGCAGTACTTC
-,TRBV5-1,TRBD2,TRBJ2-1,CASSFGLAANNEQFF,TGCGCCAGCAGCTTCGGACTAGCGGCTAACAATGAGCAGTTCTTC
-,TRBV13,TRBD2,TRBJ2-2,CASRSPESGGTGELFF,TGTGCCAGCCGTTCCCCCGAGAGCGGGGGCACCGGGGAGCTGTTTTTT
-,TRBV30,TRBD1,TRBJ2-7,CAWSVAGGLEQYF,TGTGCCTGGAGTGTAGCAGGGGGCTTGGAGCAGTACTTC
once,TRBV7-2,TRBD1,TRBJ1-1,CASSPGQSFPFAEAFF,TGTGCCAGCAGCCCGGGACAGAGCTTCCCATTCGCCGAAGCTTTCTTT
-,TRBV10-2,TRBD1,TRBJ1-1,CASSFHLGTGNLNTEAFF,TGCGCCAGCAGTTTCCATTTAGGGACAGGGAATTTGAACACTGAAGCTTTCTTT
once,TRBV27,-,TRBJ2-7,CASSLNNLGTLYEQYF,TGTGCCAGCAGTTTAAATAACCTCGGGACTCTCTACGAGCAGTACTTC
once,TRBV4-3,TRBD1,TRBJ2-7,CASSQGQGDEQYF,TGCGCCAGCAGCCAAGGACAGGGCGACGAGCAGTACTTC
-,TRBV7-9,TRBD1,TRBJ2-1,CASSLPRQGAQRYNEQFF,TGTGCCAGCAGCTTGCCGAGACAGGGGGCGCAGCGATACAATGAGCAGTTCTTC
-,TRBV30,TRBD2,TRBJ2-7,CAWSPRTSGYEQYF,TGTGCCTGGAGTCCCCGGACTAGCGGGTACGAGCAGTACTTC
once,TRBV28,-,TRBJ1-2,CASSIQVNYGYTF,TGTGCCAGCAGCATACAGGTCAACTATGGCTACACCTTC
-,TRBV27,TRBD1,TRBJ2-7,CASSRQGSSYEQYF,TGTGCCAGCAGTCGACAGGGGAGCTCCTACGAGCAGTACTTC
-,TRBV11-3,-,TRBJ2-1,CASSSGWGSYNEQFF,TGTGCCAGCAGCTCCGGCTGGGGGTCCTACAATGAGCAGTTCTTC
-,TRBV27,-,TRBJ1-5,CASSLTQGNQPQHF,TGTGCCAGCAGCTTGACACAGGGAAATCAGCCCCAGCATTTT
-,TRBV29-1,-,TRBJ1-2,CSVVELRVWNYGYTF,TGCAGCGTTGTGGAATTAAGGGTGTGGAACTATGGCTACACCTTC
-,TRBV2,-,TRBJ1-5,CASSARSSNQPQHF,TGTGCCAGCAGTGCTCGCAGTAGCAATCAGCCCCAGCATTTT
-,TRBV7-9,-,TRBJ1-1,CASSRETNTEAFF,TGTGCCAGCAGTCGTGAGACGAACACTGAAGCTTTCTTT
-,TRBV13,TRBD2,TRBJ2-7,CASSSGTSYEQYF,TGTGCCAGCAGCTCAGGGACTAGCTACGAGCAGTACTTC
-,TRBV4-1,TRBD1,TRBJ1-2,CASSKIPGQANYGYTF,TGCGCCAGCAGTAAAATCCCGGGACAGGCTAACTATGGCTACACCTTC
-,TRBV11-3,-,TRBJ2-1,CASSIYTGIDEQFF,TGTGCCAGCAGTATTTATACAGGGATCGATGAGCAGTTCTTC
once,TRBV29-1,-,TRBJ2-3,CSVEKADGGPSITDTQYF,TGCAGCGTTGAGAAGGCCGATGGGGGCCCCAGTATCACAGATACGCAGTATTTT
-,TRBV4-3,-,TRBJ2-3,CASSQDRGDTQYF,TGCGCCAGCAGCCAAGATAGAGGGGATACACAGTATTTT
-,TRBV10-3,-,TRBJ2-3,CAISGSEDTQYF,TGTGCCATCAGTGGGTCGGAAGATACGCAGTATTTT
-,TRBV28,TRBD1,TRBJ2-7,CASSLGGTGWDEQYF,TGTGCCAGCAGTTTAGGAGGGACAGGGTGGGACGAGCAGTACTTC
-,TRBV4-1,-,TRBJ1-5,CASSQDLSQPQHF,TGCGCCAGCAGCCAAGATCTTTCTCAGCCCCAGCATTTT
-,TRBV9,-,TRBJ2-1,CASSVAGTQYNEQFF,TGTGCCAGCAGCGTAGCGGGGACACAATACAATGAGCAGTTCTTC
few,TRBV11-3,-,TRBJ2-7,CASSTSASEGYEQYF,TGTGCCAGCAGCACCAGCGCTAGCGAAGGCTACGAGCAGTACTTC
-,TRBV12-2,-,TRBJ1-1,CASRLARGKRTNTEAFF,TGTGCAAGTCGCTTAGCGAGGGGGAAGAGGACAAACACTGAAGCTTTCTTT
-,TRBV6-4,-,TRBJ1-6,CASSEQGGSYNSPLHF,TGTGCCAGCAGTGAACAGGGTGGATCCTATAATTCACCCCTCCACTTT
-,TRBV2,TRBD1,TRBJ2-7,CASSETARGTGGIEQYF,TGTGCCAGCAGTGAAACCGCACGAGGGACAGGGGGCATCGAGCAGTACTTC
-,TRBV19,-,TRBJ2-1,CASSMGAAYNEQFF,TGTGCCAGTAGTATGGGGGCCGCCTACAATGAGCAGTTCTTC
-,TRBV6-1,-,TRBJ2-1,CASSEALRVYNEQFF,TGTGCCAGCAGTGAAGCTTTGCGGGTTTACAATGAGCAGTTCTTC
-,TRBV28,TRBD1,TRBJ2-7,CASKITGTGSYEQYF,TGTGCCAGCAAGATAACCGGGACAGGGTCTTACGAGCAGTACTTC
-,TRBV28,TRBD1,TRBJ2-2,CASSLPHSDRGHTGELFF,TGTGCCAGCAGTTTACCTCACTCCGACAGGGGACACACCGGGGAGCTGTTTTTT
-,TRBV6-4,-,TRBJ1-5,CASGGQPQHF,TGTGCCAGCGGGGGGCAGCCCCAGCATTTT
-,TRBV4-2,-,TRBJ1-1,CASSRGGPGEAFF,TGTGCCAGCAGCCGAGGGGGTCCGGGTGAAGCTTTCTTT
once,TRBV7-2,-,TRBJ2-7,CASSFTSPRYEQYF,TGTGCCAGCAGCTTTACAAGTCCTAGATACGAGCAGTACTTC
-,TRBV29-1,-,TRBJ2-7,CSAHGLTYEQYF,TGCAGCGCCCATGGCCTAACCTACGAGCAGTACTTC
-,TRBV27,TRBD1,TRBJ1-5,CASSLLGQGGSNQPQHF,TGTGCCAGCAGTTTATTAGGACAGGGAGGTAGCAATCAGCCCCAGCATTTT
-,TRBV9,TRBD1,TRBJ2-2,CASSVWGQGGTGELFF,TGTGCCAGCAGCGTATGGGGACAGGGGGGCACCGGGGAGCTGTTTTTT
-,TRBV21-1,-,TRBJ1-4,CASSARTGGKLFF,TGTGCCAGCAGCGCCCGGACAGGGGGGAAACTGTTTTTT
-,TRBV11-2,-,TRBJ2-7,CASSLTPGGRGTTPGEQYF,TGTGCCAGCAGCTTAACCCCAGGGGGGCGGGGGACCACTCCAGGCGAGCAGTACTTC
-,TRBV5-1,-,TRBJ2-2,CASSLDYTGELFF,TGCGCCAGCAGCTTGGATTACACCGGGGAGCTGTTTTTT
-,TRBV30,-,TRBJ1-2,CAWSSGGDYYGYTF,TGTGCCTGGAGCTCCGGGGGAGACTACTATGGCTACACCTTC
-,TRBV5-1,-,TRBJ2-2,CASSFATAGGTGELFF,TGCGCCAGCAGCTTTGCAACTGCGGGCGGCACCGGGGAGCTGTTTTTT
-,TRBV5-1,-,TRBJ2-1,CASSLGVEQFF,TGCGCCAGCAGCTTGGGGGTTGAGCAGTTCTTC
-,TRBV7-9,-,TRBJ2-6,CASQTGANVLTF,TGTGCCAGCCAAACCGGGGCCAACGTCCTGACTTTC
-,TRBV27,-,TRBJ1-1,CASSLSGLGTEAFF,TGTGCCAGCAGTTTATCAGGTTTGGGGACTGAAGCTTTCTTT
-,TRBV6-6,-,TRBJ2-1,CASSLTGKEQFF,TGTGCCAGCAGTCTTACGGGTAAGGAGCAGTTCTTC